The rows below give T cell receptor beta chains drawn from one sample of a study of CD8 T cells in ankylosing spondylitis. TCRdb re-derived calls from the 5' RACE reads in MiXCR, one entry per CDR3 protein. This table has fewer than 650,000 distinct CDR3 sequences, about 13% appearing once. The sequenced material came from blood, either unsorted or a sorted T cell fraction (not recorded which). These receptors were collected from a male donor with ankylosing spondylitis. Each CDR3 is given with its conserved first and last residue. The size of a clone is reported for some rows only, either as once, few or many, or as a class for expanded clones.

J: TRBJ2-6; V: TRBV5-1; size: NA; CDR3: CASSFRVRNSGANVLTF
J: TRBJ1-1; V: TRBV20-1; size: few; CDR3: CSADVGAEAFF
J: TRBJ2-3; V: TRBV20-1; size: NA; CDR3: CSASPSRGRGSGTLPFADTQYF
J: TRBJ2-7; V: TRBV5-1; size: many; CDR3: CASSLTRTSGSYEQYF
J: TRBJ2-5; V: TRBV5-1; size: NA; CDR3: CASSLIPGVIKETQYF
J: TRBJ2-3; V: TRBV20-1; size: few; CDR3: CSAIPGGRTDTQYF
J: TRBJ1-3; V: TRBV20-1; size: few; CDR3: CSARENSSGNTIYF
J: TRBJ2-7; V: TRBV6-1; size: few; CDR3: CASIDSSYEQYF
J: TRBJ2-7; V: TRBV3-1; size: few; CDR3: CASSYITGREQYF
J: TRBJ2-5; V: TRBV18; size: NA; CDR3: CASSLERGNQETQYF
J: TRBJ2-7; V: TRBV5-1; size: few; CDR3: CASSSRTSETYEQYF
J: TRBJ2-2; V: TRBV2; size: NA; CDR3: CASSRLRGGTNTGELFF
J: TRBJ2-7; V: TRBV24-1; size: NA; CDR3: CATSETGATYEQYF
J: TRBJ2-1; V: TRBV5-1; size: NA; CDR3: CASSLVFTGGPYNEQFF
J: TRBJ2-1; V: TRBV12-3/TRBV12-4; size: many; CDR3: CASSFSVVGEQFF
J: TRBJ2-1; V: TRBV5-1; size: few; CDR3: CASIDLDSLNEQFF
J: TRBJ2-1; V: TRBV27; size: NA; CDR3: CASSSRGRNEQFF
J: TRBJ1-6; V: TRBV2; size: NA; CDR3: CASRTRSGSSPLHF
J: TRBJ1-5; V: TRBV19; size: NA; CDR3: CASATGGGNQPQHF
J: TRBJ2-1; V: TRBV6-1; size: few; CDR3: CASSGAGTFNEQFF
J: TRBJ1-5; V: TRBV20-1; size: many; CDR3: CSASFPQFSSNQPQHF
J: TRBJ1-3; V: TRBV18; size: NA; CDR3: CASSPSGSQGGNTIYF
J: TRBJ2-3; V: TRBV20-1; size: NA; CDR3: CSARDDGLAGFQGDTQYF
J: TRBJ1-6; V: TRBV6-6; size: few; CDR3: CASSFRASPLHF
J: TRBJ1-6; V: TRBV6-5; size: few; CDR3: CASSYGGLSYNSPLHF
J: TRBJ2-2; V: TRBV20-1; size: few; CDR3: CSALGVSGELFF
J: TRBJ2-6; V: TRBV20-1; size: few; CDR3: CSARDSHSPSGANVLTF
J: TRBJ2-1; V: TRBV20-1; size: NA; CDR3: CSPPLPSSNEQFF
J: TRBJ2-1; V: TRBV7-9; size: NA; CDR3: CASRTFGEQFF
J: TRBJ1-2; V: TRBV5-1; size: many; CDR3: CASSLGDNYGYTF
J: TRBJ1-1; V: TRBV28; size: NA; CDR3: CASSLWTGEEAFF
J: TRBJ2-1; V: TRBV5-1; size: few; CDR3: CATTLGTSGRNEQFF
J: TRBJ1-3; V: TRBV7-9; size: NA; CDR3: CASSSTGDGNTIYF
J: TRBJ2-5; V: TRBV7-2; size: few; CDR3: CASSLMAATPQETQYF
J: TRBJ2-1; V: TRBV20-1; size: NA; CDR3: CSAGNPGLAGGDEQFF
J: TRBJ1-1; V: TRBV6-6; size: many; CDR3: CASSDNRGTAFF
J: TRBJ1-4; V: TRBV12-3/TRBV12-4; size: NA; CDR3: CASSRDPNEKLFF
J: TRBJ2-7; V: TRBV6-1; size: few; CDR3: CASSERQTYEQYF
J: TRBJ2-5; V: TRBV20-1; size: NA; CDR3: CSARGGWGLQETQYF
J: TRBJ2-5; V: TRBV7-9; size: NA; CDR3: CASAQVQGYETQYF
J: TRBJ2-3; V: TRBV7-7; size: few; CDR3: CASSPGQGAGTQYF
J: TRBJ2-3; V: TRBV10-1; size: NA; CDR3: CASSGLAGESTDTQYF
J: TRBJ1-2; V: TRBV7-8; size: NA; CDR3: CASSGKTGGHGYTF
J: TRBJ2-7; V: TRBV10-3; size: NA; CDR3: CAISLAGAPGEQYF
J: TRBJ2-1; V: TRBV20-1; size: few; CDR3: CTGRADDEQFF
J: TRBJ2-3; V: TRBV20-1; size: many; CDR3: CSARDSGGPDTQYF
J: TRBJ2-3; V: TRBV30; size: few; CDR3: CAWRRSSIGDTQYF
J: TRBJ2-1; V: TRBV29-1; size: few; CDR3: CSVGEGRYEQFF
J: TRBJ1-1; V: TRBV19; size: NA; CDR3: CATSGGWTEAFF
J: TRBJ2-3; V: TRBV10-3; size: few; CDR3: CAISESRGSGTDTQYF
J: TRBJ1-5; V: TRBV18; size: NA; CDR3: CASSPEYSNQPQHF
J: TRBJ2-1; V: TRBV7-9; size: NA; CDR3: CASSRSTEQAEQFF
J: TRBJ1-1; V: TRBV5-1; size: many; CDR3: CASSLQDTEAFF
J: TRBJ2-1; V: TRBV7-8; size: NA; CDR3: CASSISGSASYNEQFF